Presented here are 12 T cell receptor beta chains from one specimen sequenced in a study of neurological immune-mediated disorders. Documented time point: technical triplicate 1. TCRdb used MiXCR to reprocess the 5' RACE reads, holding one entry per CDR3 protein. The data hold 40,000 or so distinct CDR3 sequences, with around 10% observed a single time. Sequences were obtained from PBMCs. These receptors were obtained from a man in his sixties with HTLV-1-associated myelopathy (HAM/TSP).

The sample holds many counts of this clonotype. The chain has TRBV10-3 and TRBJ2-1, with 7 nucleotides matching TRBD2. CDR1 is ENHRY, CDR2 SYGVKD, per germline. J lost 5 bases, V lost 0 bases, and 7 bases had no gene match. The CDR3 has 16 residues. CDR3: CAISESLLAPNNEQFF. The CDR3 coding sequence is TGTGCCATCAGTGAGTCGCTACTAGCGCCTAACAATGAGCAGTTCTTC.

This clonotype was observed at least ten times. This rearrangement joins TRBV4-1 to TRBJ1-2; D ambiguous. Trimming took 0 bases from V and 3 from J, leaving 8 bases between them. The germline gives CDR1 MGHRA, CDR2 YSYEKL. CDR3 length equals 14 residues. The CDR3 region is CASSQEGRYYGYTF. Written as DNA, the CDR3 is TGCGCCAGCAGCCAAGAGGGGAGGTACTATGGCTACACCTTC.

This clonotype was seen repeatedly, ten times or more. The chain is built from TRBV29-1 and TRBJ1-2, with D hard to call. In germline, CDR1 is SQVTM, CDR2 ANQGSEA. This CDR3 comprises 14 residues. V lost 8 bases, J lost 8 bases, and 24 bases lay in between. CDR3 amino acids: CSTGPRAGAVGYTF. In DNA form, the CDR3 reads TGCAGCACTGGGCCGAGAGCGGGAGCGGTCGGCTACACCTTC.

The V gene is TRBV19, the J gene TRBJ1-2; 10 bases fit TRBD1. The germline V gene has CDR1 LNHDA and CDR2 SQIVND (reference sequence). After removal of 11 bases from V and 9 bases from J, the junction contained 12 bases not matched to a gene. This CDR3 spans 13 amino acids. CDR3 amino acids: CACMGQGRNCYTF. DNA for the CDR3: TGTGCCTGTATGGGACAGGGGCGAAATTGCTACACCTTC. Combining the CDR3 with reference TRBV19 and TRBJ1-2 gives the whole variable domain DGGITQSPKYLFRKEGQNVTLSCEQNLNHDAMYWYRQDPGQGLRLIYYSQIVNDFQKGDIAEGYSVSREKKESFPLTVTSAQKNPTAFYLCACMGQGRNCYTFGSGTRLTVV.

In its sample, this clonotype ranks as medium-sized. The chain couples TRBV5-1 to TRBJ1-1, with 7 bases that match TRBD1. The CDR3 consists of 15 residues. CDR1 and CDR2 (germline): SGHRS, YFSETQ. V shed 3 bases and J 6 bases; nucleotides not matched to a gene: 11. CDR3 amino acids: CASSSVTGMFAEAFF. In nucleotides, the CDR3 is TGCGCCAGCAGCTCGGTGACAGGGATGTTCGCTGAAGCTTTCTTT.

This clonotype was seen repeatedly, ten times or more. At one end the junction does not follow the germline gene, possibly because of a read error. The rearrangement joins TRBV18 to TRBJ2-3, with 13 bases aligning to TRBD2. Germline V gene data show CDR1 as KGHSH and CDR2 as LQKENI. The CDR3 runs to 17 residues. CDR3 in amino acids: CASSPWTSGGSTNTQYF. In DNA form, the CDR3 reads TGTGCCAGCTCACCCTGGACTAGCGGGGGTAGCACAAATACGCAGTATTTT.

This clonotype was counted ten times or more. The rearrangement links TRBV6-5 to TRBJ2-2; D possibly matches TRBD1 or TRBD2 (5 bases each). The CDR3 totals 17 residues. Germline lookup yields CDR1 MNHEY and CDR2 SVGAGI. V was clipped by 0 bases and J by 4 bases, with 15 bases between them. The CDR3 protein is CASSYSGMGVGTGELFF. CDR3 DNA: TGTGCCAGCAGTTACTCAGGGATGGGGGTTGGCACCGGGGAGCTGTTTTTT.

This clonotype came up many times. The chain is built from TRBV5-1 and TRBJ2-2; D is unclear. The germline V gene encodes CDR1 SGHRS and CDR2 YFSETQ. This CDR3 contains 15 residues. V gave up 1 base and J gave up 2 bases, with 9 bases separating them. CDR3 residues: CASSLNFLNTGELFF. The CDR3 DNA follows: TGCGCCAGCAGCTTGAATTTCCTAAACACCGGGGAGCTGTTTTTT.

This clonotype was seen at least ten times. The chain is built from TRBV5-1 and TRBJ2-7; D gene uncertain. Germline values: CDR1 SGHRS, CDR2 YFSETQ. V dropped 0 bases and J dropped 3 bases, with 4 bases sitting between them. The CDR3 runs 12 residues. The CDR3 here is CASSLGDYEQYF. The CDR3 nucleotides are TGCGCCAGCAGCTTGGGAGACTACGAGCAGTACTTC.

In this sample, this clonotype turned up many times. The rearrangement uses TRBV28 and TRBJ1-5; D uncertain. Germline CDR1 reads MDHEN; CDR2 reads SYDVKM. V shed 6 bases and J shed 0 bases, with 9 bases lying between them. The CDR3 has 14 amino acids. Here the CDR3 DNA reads TGTGCCAGCAGCCACCTCCTTAGCAATCAGCCCCAGCATTTT. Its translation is CASSHLLSNQPQHF.

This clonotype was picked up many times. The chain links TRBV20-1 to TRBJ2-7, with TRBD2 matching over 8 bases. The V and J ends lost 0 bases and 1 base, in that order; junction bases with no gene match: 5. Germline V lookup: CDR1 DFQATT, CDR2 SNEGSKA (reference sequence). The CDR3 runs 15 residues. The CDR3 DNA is TGCAGTGCTAGAGAAGGACTAGCTGCTTCCTACGAGCAGTACTTC. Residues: CSAREGLAASYEQYF.

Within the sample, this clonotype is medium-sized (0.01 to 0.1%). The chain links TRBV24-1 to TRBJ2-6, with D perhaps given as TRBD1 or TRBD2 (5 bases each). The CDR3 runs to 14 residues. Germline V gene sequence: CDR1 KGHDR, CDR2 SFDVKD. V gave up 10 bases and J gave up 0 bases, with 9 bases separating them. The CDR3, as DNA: TGTGCCACGGGGACCGGCTCTGGGGCCAACGTCCTGACTTTC. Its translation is CATGTGSGANVLTF.